Each of the 25 T cell receptor beta chains below was sequenced from the same sample in a study of identical twins. One entry per CDR3 protein, called by TCRdb with MiXCR from the 5' RACE reads. The sample yields a few hundred thousand distinct CDR3 sequences, approximately 8.7% seen once. Sequencing was done on a sample of naive T cells sorted from blood. The receptor set was obtained from a woman aged 45 to 65 in good health.

A few counts support this clonotype. The genes are TRBV13 and TRBJ2-3; 7 nucleotides line up with TRBD1. The CDR3 covers 14 residues. Germline V gene lookup returns CDR1 PRHDT and CDR2 FYEKMQ (reference sequence). The trim removed 4 bases at V and 4 bases at J, leaving 5 bases unmatched. The CDR3 coding sequence is TGTGCCAGCAGCTCGGGACAGCTCTCAGATACGCAGTATTTT. As protein: CASSSGQLSDTQYF.

Many counts were recorded for this clonotype. The J gene is TRBJ1-2, the V gene TRBV5-1; D is ambiguous. The germline V gene has CDR1 SGHRS and CDR2 YFSETQ. The CDR3 runs 12 residues. V was cut by 4 bases and J by 1 base, with 5 bases left in between. This CDR3 is CASSLNNYGYTF. The CDR3 DNA is TGCGCCAGCAGCCTAAATAACTATGGCTACACCTTC.

This clonotype was seen repeatedly, ten times or more. This rearrangement joins TRBV24-1 to TRBJ2-1; 10 nucleotides agree with TRBD1. There are 15 residues in the CDR3. The V gene's germline CDR1 is KGHDR and CDR2 SFDVKD. The ends lost 3 bases at V and 6 bases at J; junction bases unmatched: 4. The CDR3 here is CATSDAGTGANEQFF. The CDR3 region has the DNA TGTGCCACCAGTGATGCCGGGACAGGGGCCAATGAGCAGTTCTTC.

This clonotype was detected only a few times. The CDR3 nucleotides read TGCAGCGTTTCACTTAGCACAGATACGCAGTATTTT. This encodes CSVSLSTDTQYF. This sequence joins TRBV29-1 and TRBJ2-3; D is ambiguous. The CDR3 sequence is 12 residues long. V was trimmed by 5 bases and J by 0 bases, leaving 6 bases between them. From germline, CDR1 is SQVTM and CDR2 ANQGSEA.

This clonotype was detected many times. The chain employs TRBV5-1 and TRBJ1-2; D gene ambiguous. V lost 5 bases to trimming and J lost 1 base, with 9 bases between them. Germline V gene sequence: CDR1 SGHRS, CDR2 YFSETQ. The CDR3 loop spans 13 amino acids. The CDR3 loop is CASRPSFNYGYTF. For the CDR3, the DNA is TGCGCCAGCAGGCCCAGTTTTAACTATGGCTACACCTTC.

The chain is built from TRBV5-1 and TRBJ1-1; tentatively, D is TRBD1 (6 bases). The CDR3 totals 16 residues. Between the trimmed V and J ends, which lost 7 bases and 0 bases, there was a span of 19 bases. Germline V lookup: CDR1 SGHRS, CDR2 YFSETQ. This chain's CDR3 is CASGTGTLTLNTEAFF. The CDR3 DNA reads as TGCGCCAGCGGAACCGGGACACTGACCTTGAACACTGAAGCTTTCTTT.

This clonotype was observed at least ten times. The chain is built from TRBV6-5 and TRBJ2-1, with D perhaps matching TRBD2 (5 bases). CDR3 length: 14 residues. The V and J ends lost 6 bases and 0 bases respectively, with 9 bases between them. Per germline, CDR1 MNHEY and CDR2 SVGAGI. This CDR3 reads CASRGVSSYNEQFF. The CDR3 coding sequence is TGTGCCAGCAGGGGAGTGAGCTCCTACAATGAGCAGTTCTTC.

This clonotype has more than one count but fewer than ten. The J gene is TRBJ2-3, the V gene TRBV11-2, with TRBD2 matching 8 bases. This CDR3 has 15 amino acids. The ends lost 5 bases at V and 2 bases at J; junction bases unmatched: 6. The germline V gene encodes CDR1 SGHAT and CDR2 FQNNGV. DNA of the CDR3: TGTGCCAGCAGCGGAGAGACTAGCGACACAGATACGCAGTATTTT. Translating gives CASSGETSDTDTQYF.

V and J are TRBV30 and TRBJ1-1; TRBD1 might be the D (5 bases). This CDR3 comprises 11 residues. Germline loops: CDR1 GTSNPN, CDR2 SVGIG (reference sequence). V shed 4 bases and J shed 5 bases, with 8 bases lying between them. CDR3: CAWKGWTEAFF. CDR3 nucleotide sequence: TGTGCCTGGAAGGGGTGGACTGAAGCTTTCTTT.

This sequence joins TRBV11-3 and TRBJ2-2; a weak D match, TRBD1 (5 bases). The germline V gene has CDR1 SGHNT and CDR2 YENEEA. Trimming pared 3 bases from V and 2 bases from J, leaving 13 bases between. The CDR3 has 16 residues. The CDR3 is CASSLWQGENTGELFF. CDR3 coding DNA: TGTGCCAGCAGCTTGTGGCAGGGCGAAAACACCGGGGAGCTGTTTTTT. Variable domain in full (rest from reference TRBV11-3 and TRBJ2-2): EAGVVQSPRYKIIEKKQPVAFWCNPISGHNTLYWYLQNLGQGPELLIRYENEEAVDDSQLPKDRFSAERLKGVDSTLKIQPAELGDSAVYLCASSLWQGENTGELFFGEGSRLTVL.

The chain links TRBV5-6 to TRBJ2-3, with D possibly being TRBD2 (5 bases). The CDR3 covers 16 residues. From germline, CDR1 is SGHDT and CDR2 YYEEEE. Between the trimmed V and J ends, which lost 3 bases and 3 bases, there was a span of 17 bases. Here the CDR3 DNA reads TGTGCCAGCAGCTCCCCGGAACTAGGTTTTACAGATACGCAGTATTTT. The encoded protein is CASSSPELGFTDTQYF.

The chain combines TRBV12-3 or TRBV12-4 with TRBJ2-7; 8 bases match TRBD1. J was trimmed by 6 bases and V by 6 bases; bases with no gene match: 13. The CDR3 sequence is 15 residues long. The CDR3 loop reads CASSTNRGSFGEQYV. Here the CDR3 DNA reads TGTGCCAGCAGCACAAACAGGGGGAGTTTCGGCGAGCAGTACGTC.

The J gene is TRBJ1-2, the V gene TRBV4-1, with a weak D call TRBD1 (5 bases). The CDR3 runs 14 residues. The ends were cut back, 3 bases at V and 4 bases at J, with 12 bases in the middle. CDR1 and CDR2 (germline): MGHRA, YSYEKL. For the CDR3, the DNA is TGCGCCAGCAGCCAGCTCGGGGGGGTCTATGGCTACACCTTC. This encodes CASSQLGGVYGYTF.

This clonotype was picked up a small number of times. The chain uses TRBV19 and TRBJ2-7, with 9 bases lining up with TRBD2. Germline trimming cut 5 bases from V and 7 bases from J; bases unmatched to any gene: 3. CDR3 length: 12 amino acids. Germline V lookup: CDR1 LNHDA, CDR2 SQIVND (reference sequence). The CDR3 DNA sequence: TGTGCCAGTAGTGCGGGAGGGCCGGAGCAGTACTTC. This translates into CASSAGGPEQYF.

This clonotype was counted ten times or more. This chain uses TRBV29-1 with TRBJ2-7; 7 bases line up with TRBD1. V dropped 6 bases and J dropped 5; count of bases not matched to a gene: 10. Germline V gene sequence: CDR1 SQVTM, CDR2 ANQGSEA. The CDR3 extends over 13 amino acids. CDR3 loop: CSVLTGLGNEQYF. DNA for the CDR3: TGCAGCGTGCTGACAGGGTTAGGTAACGAGCAGTACTTC.

This clonotype was seen repeatedly, ten times or more. V is TRBV6-5 and J is TRBJ2-2; a weak D match, TRBD2 (5 bases). The CDR3 length is 12 residues. Germline loops: CDR1 MNHEY, CDR2 SVGAGI. V dropped 6 bases and J dropped 8 bases, with 10 bases sitting between them. The CDR3 region has the DNA TGTGCCAGCAGGGACTTTGATGGGGAGCTGTTTTTT. Translation: CASRDFDGELFF.

This clonotype was counted many times. V usage is TRBV5-1 and J usage is TRBJ2-1; 8 bases are shared with TRBD2. The V gene end was trimmed by 6 bases and the J gene end by 8 bases; junction bases not matched to a gene: 7. The CDR3 consists of 13 residues. The germline V gene encodes CDR1 SGHRS and CDR2 YFSETQ. CDR3 protein: CASTSGSIDEQFF. Here the CDR3 DNA reads TGCGCCAGCACGAGCGGGAGCATCGATGAGCAGTTCTTC.

The genes are TRBV5-5 and TRBJ2-1; D is undetermined. V was trimmed by 0 bases and J by 4 bases, leaving 5 bases between them. Germline CDR1 and CDR2: SGHKS and YYEKEE (reference sequence). The CDR3 sequence is 13 residues long. CDR3 nucleotides: TGTGCCAGCAGCTTGGCACAGTACAATGAGCAGTTCTTC. This gives the protein CASSLAQYNEQFF.

The chain employs TRBV7-8 and TRBJ2-7; 13 bases align to TRBD2. The CDR3 is made up of 14 amino acids. Per germline, CDR1 SGHVS and CDR2 FQNEAQ. V was clipped by 5 bases and J by 7 bases; unmatched bases: 5. CDR3 region: CASSPLAGGLEQYV. The CDR3 region has the DNA TGTGCCAGCAGCCCACTAGCGGGAGGGCTTGAGCAGTACGTC.

The sample holds many counts of this clonotype. The chain has TRBV10-2 and TRBJ1-2; TRBD1 might be the D (6 bases). This CDR3 region has 15 residues. V lost 6 bases, J lost 1 base, and 15 bases lay in between. Per the germline V gene, CDR1 is WSHSY and CDR2 is SAAADI. The CDR3 nucleotides are TGCGCCAGCAGGGCCCGGGGGGGCATTAACTATGGCTACACCTTC. Encoded protein: CASRARGGINYGYTF.

This rearrangement joins TRBV2 to TRBJ2-7, with no clear D. CDR1 and CDR2 (germline): SNHLY, FYNNEI. The germline V and J ends were trimmed by 1 base and 3 bases, with 7 bases remaining between them. There are 13 residues in the CDR3. CDR3 residues: CASSEEPLYEQYF. The CDR3, as DNA: TGTGCCAGCAGTGAAGAGCCCCTCTACGAGCAGTACTTC.

This clonotype was recorded a few times. V is TRBV5-1 and J is TRBJ2-2; D is unclear. The CDR3 has 13 residues. V was trimmed by 4 bases and J by 9 bases, leaving 13 bases between them. Germline lookup yields CDR1 SGHRS and CDR2 YFSETQ. The CDR3 region has the DNA TGCGCCAGCAGCCGCTCACTGGGAAGGGAGCTGTTTTTT. This gives the protein CASSRSLGRELFF.

In its sample, this clonotype was seen many times. The chain couples TRBV15 to TRBJ2-5; 12 bases are shared with TRBD2. CDR3 size: 15 residues. The V segment lost 5 bases and the J segment 3 bases; nucleotides outside the gene matches: 4. Germline CDR1 is LNHNV and CDR2 is YYDKDF (reference sequence). The CDR3: CATSDRTSGKETQYF. The CDR3 nucleotides are TGTGCCACCAGCGACCGGACTAGCGGGAAAGAGACCCAGTACTTC. Together with reference TRBV15 and TRBJ2-5, the CDR3 gives the full variable domain: DAMVIQNPRYQVTQFGKPVTLSCSQTLNHNVMYWYQQKSSQAPKLLFHYYDKDFNNEADTPDNFQSRRPNTSFCFLDIRSPGLGDTAMYLCATSDRTSGKETQYFGPGTRLLVL.

This clonotype was seen a few times. The V gene is TRBV15, the J gene TRBJ2-2; D perhaps matches TRBD1 (5 bases). The CDR3 covers 16 residues. From germline, CDR1 is LNHNV and CDR2 YYDKDF (reference sequence). The V gene lost 0 bases and the J gene lost 5 bases, with 13 bases spanning the gap. CDR3 in DNA: TGTGCCACCAGCAGAGATTCAGGGCTGAAGACCGGGGAGCTGTTTTTT. This translates into CATSRDSGLKTGELFF.

This clonotype was counted between two and nine times. The chain carries TRBV12-3 or TRBV12-4 and TRBJ2-1; TRBD2 matches 11 bases. The CDR3 length is 13 residues. Trimming at V came to 6 bases and at J to 9 bases, leaving 4 bases not matched to a gene. Here the CDR3 reads CASRPSGRSEQFF. In DNA, the CDR3 is TGTGCCAGCAGACCTAGCGGGAGGAGTGAGCAGTTCTTC.